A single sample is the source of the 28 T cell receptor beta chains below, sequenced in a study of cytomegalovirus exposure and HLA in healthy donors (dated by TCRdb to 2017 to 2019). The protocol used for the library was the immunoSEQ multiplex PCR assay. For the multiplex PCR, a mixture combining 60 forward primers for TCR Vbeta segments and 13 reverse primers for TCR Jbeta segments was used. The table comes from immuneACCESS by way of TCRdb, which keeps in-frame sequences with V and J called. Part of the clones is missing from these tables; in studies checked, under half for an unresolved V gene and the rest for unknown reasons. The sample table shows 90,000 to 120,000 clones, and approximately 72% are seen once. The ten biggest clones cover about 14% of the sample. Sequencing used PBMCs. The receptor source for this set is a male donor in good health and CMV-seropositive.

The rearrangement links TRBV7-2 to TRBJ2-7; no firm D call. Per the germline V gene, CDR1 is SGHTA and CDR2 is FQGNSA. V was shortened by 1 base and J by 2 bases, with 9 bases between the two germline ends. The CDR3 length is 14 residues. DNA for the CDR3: TGTGCCAGCAGCTTAGGTGCCAGGACCTACGAGCAGTACTTC. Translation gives CASSLGARTYEQYF.

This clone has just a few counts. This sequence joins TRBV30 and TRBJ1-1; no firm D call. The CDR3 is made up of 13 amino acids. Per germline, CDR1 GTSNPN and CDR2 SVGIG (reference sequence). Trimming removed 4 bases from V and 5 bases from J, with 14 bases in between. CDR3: CAWTLVGSTEAFF. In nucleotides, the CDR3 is TGTGCCTGGACGCTCGTAGGGAGTACTGAAGCTTTCTTT. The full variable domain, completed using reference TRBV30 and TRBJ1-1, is SQTIHQWPATLVQPVGSPLSLECTVEGTSNPNLYWYRQAAGRGLQLLFYSVGIGQISSEVPQNLSASRPQDRQFILSSKKLLLSDSGFYLCAWTLVGSTEAFFGQGTRLTVV.

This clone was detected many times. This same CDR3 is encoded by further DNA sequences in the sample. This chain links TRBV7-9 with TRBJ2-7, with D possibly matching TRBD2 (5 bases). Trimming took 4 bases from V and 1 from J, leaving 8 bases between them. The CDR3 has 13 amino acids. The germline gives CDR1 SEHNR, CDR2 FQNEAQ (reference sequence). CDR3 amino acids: CASSSGISYEQYF. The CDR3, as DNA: TGTGCCAGCAGCTCCGGGATTTCCTACGAGCAGTACTTC. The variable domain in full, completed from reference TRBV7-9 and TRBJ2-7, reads DTGVSQNPRHKITKRGQNVTFRCDPISEHNRLYWYRQTLGQGPEFLTYFQNEAQLEKSRLLSDRFSAERPKGSFSTLEIQRTEQGDSAMYLCASSSGISYEQYFGPGTRLTVT.

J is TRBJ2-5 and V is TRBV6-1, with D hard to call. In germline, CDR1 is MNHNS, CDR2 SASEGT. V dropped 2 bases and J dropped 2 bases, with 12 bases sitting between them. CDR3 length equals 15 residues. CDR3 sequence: CASSEMVLVQETQYF. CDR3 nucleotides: TGTGCCAGCAGTGAAATGGTTCTAGTTCAAGAGACCCAGTACTTC.

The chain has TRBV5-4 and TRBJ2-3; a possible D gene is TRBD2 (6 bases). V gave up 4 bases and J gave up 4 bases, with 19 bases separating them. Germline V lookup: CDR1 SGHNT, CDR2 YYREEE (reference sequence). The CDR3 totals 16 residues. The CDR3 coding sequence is TGTGCCAGCAGCCCACCCCCTCCTGGGGGGTCAGATACGCAGTATTTT. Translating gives CASSPPPPGGSDTQYF.

The CDR3 is CASSQVGAGANEKLFF. CDR3 DNA: TGTGCCAGCAGCCAAGTTGGGGCAGGGGCTAATGAAAAACTGTTTTTT. V usage is TRBV4-2 and J usage is TRBJ1-4; possibly TRBD1 for D (6 bases). CDR3 length equals 16 residues. Looked up from germline, CDR1 is LGHNA and CDR2 is YNFKEQ. Trimming removed 1 base at V and 3 bases at J, with 12 bases between.

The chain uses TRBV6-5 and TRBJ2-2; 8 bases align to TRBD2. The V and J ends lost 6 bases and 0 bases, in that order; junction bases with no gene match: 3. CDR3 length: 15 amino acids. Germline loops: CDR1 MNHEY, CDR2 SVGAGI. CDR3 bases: TGTGCCAGCAGCCGAGCGGGGGCGAACACCGGGGAGCTGTTTTTT. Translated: CASSRAGANTGELFF.

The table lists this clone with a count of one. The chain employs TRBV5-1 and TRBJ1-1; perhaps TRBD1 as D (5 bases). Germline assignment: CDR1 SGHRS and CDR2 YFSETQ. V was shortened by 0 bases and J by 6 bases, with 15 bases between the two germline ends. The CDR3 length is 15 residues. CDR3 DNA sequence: TGCGCCAGCAGCTTGGGGGGGGAGGGTCTAGCTGAAGCTTTCTTT. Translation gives CASSLGGEGLAEAFF.

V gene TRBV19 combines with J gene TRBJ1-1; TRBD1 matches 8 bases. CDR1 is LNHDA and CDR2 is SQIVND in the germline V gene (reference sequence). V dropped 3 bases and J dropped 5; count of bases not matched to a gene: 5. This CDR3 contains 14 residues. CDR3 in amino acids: CASSMGTGGTEAFF. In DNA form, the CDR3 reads TGTGCCAGTAGTATGGGAACAGGGGGAACTGAAGCTTTCTTT.

The CDR3 spells CASSLTGGRVQETQYF. In DNA, the CDR3 is TGCGCCAGCAGTCTTACAGGGGGCCGGGTTCAAGAGACCCAGTACTTC. The V and J genes are TRBV5-1 and TRBJ2-5; 9 bases line up with TRBD1. V lost 5 bases to trimming and J lost 2 bases; unmatched junction nucleotides: 10. Germline V gives CDR1 SGHRS, CDR2 YFSETQ. The CDR3 has 16 residues. Based on the CDR3 plus reference TRBV5-1 and TRBJ2-5, the full variable domain is KAGVTQTPRYLIKTRGQQVTLSCSPISGHRSVSWYQQTPGQGLQFLFEYFSETQRNKGNFPGRFSGRQFSNSRSEMNVSTLELGDSALYLCASSLTGGRVQETQYFGPGTRLLVL.

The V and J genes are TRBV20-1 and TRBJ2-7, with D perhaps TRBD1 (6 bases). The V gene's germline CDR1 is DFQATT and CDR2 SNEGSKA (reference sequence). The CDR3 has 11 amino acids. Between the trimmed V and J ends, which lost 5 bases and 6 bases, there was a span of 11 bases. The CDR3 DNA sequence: TGCAGTGCTTCACAGGGCCTCGAGCAGTACTTC. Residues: CSASQGLEQYF.

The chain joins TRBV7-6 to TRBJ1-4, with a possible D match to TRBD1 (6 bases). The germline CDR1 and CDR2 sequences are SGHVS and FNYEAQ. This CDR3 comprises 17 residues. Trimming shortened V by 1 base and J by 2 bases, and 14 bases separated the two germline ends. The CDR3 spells CASSLGGRGSTNEKLFF. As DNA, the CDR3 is TGTGCCAGCAGCTTAGGAGGCAGGGGAAGTACTAATGAAAAACTGTTTTTT.

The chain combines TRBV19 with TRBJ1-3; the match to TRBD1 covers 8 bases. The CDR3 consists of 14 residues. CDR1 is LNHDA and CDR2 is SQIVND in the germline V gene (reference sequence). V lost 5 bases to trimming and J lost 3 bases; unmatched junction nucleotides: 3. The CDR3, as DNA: TGTGCCAGTAGTGGACAGGGATATGGAAACACCATATATTTT. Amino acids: CASSGQGYGNTIYF.

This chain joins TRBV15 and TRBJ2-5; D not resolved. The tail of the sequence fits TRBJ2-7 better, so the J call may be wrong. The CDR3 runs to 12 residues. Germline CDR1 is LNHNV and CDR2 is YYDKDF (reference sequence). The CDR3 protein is CATSTEFSEQYF. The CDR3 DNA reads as TGTGCCACCAGCACAGAATTCTCCGAGCAGTACTTC.

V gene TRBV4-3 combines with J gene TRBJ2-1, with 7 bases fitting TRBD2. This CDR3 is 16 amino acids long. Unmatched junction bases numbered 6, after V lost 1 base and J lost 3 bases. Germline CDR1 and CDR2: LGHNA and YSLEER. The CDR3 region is CASSQVLAEIYNEQFF. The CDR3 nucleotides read TGCGCCAGCAGCCAAGTTCTAGCGGAGATCTACAATGAGCAGTTCTTC.

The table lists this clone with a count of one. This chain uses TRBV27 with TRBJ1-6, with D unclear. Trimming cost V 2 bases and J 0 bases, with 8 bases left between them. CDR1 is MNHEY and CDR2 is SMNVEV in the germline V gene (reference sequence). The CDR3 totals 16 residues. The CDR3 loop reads CASSLGGSSYNSPLHF. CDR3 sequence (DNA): TGTGCCAGCAGTTTAGGCGGAAGCTCCTATAATTCACCCCTCCACTTT.

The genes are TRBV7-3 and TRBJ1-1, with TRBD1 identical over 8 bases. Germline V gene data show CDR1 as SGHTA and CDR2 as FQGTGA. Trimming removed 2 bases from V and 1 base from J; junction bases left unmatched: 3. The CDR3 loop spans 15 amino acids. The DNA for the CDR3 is TGTGCCAGCAGCTTACGGGGGACAGGGAACACTGAAGCTTTCTTT. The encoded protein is CASSLRGTGNTEAFF.

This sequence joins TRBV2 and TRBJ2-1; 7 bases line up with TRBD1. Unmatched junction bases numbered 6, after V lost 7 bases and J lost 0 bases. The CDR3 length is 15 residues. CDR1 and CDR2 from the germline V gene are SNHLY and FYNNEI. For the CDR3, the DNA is TGTGCCAGCAAGCCGGACAGGAGCTCCTACAATGAGCAGTTCTTC. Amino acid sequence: CASKPDRSSYNEQFF.

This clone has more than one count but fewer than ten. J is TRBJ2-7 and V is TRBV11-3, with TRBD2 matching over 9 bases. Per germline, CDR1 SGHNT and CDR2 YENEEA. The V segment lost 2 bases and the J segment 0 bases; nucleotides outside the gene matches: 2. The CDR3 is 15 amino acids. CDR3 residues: CASSLIAGVSYEQYF. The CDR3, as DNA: TGTGCCAGCAGCTTAATAGCGGGGGTCTCCTACGAGCAGTACTTC. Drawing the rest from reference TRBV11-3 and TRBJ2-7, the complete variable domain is EAGVVQSPRYKIIEKKQPVAFWCNPISGHNTLYWYLQNLGQGPELLIRYENEEAVDDSQLPKDRFSAERLKGVDSTLKIQPAELGDSAVYLCASSLIAGVSYEQYFGPGTRLTVT.

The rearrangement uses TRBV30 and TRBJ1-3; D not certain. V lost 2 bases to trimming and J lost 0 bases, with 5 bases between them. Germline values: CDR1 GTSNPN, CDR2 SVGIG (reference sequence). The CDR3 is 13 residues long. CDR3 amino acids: CAWSLSSGNTIYF. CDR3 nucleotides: TGTGCCTGGAGTCTCAGCTCTGGAAACACCATATATTTT.

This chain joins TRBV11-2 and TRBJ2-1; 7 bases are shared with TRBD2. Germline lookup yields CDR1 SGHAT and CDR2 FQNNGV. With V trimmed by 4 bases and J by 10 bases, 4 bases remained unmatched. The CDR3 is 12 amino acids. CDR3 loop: CASSSSREEQFF. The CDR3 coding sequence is TGTGCCAGCAGCTCCTCGCGGGAGGAGCAGTTCTTC.

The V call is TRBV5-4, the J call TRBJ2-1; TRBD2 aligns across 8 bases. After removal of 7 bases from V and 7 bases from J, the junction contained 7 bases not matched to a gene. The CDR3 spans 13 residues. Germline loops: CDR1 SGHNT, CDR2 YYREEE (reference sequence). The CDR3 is CASSVGGANEQFF. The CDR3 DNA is TGTGCCAGCTCTGTCGGGGGGGCTAATGAGCAGTTCTTC.

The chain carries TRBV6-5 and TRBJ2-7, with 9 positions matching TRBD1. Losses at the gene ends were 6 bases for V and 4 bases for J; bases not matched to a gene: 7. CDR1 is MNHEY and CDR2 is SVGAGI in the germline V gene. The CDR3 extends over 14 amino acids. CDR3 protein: CASSPGTGLYEQYF. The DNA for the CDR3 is TGTGCCAGCAGCCCCGGGACAGGGTTATACGAGCAGTACTTC.

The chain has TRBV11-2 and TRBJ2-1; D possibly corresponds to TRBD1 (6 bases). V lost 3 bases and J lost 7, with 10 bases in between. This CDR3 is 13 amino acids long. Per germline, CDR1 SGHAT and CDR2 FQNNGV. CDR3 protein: CASSFWGQNEQFF. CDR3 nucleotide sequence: TGTGCCAGCAGCTTTTGGGGGCAGAATGAGCAGTTCTTC.

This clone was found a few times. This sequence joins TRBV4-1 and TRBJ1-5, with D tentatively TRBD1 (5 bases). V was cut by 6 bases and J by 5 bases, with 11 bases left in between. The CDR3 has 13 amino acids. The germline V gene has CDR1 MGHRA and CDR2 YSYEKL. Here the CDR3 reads CASSWTSYQPQHF. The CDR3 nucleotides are TGCGCCAGCAGTTGGACATCGTATCAGCCCCAGCATTTT.

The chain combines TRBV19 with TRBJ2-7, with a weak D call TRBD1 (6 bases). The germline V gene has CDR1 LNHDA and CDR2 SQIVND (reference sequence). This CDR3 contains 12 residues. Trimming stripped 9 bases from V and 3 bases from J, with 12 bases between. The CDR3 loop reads CASRSRGYEQYF. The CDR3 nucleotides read TGTGCCAGCAGATCCAGGGGCTACGAGCAGTACTTC.

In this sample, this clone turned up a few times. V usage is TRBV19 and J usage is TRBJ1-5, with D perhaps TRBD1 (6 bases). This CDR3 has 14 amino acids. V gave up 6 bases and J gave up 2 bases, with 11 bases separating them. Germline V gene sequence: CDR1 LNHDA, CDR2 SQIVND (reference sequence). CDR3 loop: CASRQGLGNQPQHF. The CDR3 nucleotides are TGTGCCAGTAGACAGGGTCTGGGCAATCAGCCCCAGCATTTT.

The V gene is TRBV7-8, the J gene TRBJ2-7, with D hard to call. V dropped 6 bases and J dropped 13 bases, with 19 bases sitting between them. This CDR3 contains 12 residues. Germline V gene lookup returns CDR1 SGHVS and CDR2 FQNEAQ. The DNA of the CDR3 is TGTGCCAGCAGTTCCACCTGGCGGTCCCCCTACTTC. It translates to CASSSTWRSPYF.